This T cell receptor beta chain originates from a study of cytomegalovirus exposure and HLA in healthy donors. Points from the study as a whole: Most TCR sequences were seen very rarely across donors, but some public TCRs occurred in many.

Comments on this clone: Its antigen remains unidentified. The junction does not match germline at one end; this may be a read error.

The study ran its PCR with 60 Vbeta and 13 Jbeta primers. Assay used: immunoSEQ multiplex PCR; TCRdb lists only in-frame clones, some missing. Among fewer than 200,000 clones listed, about 75% were seen once. The CDR3 sequence is 14 residues long. Germline V gives CDR1 SSHAT, CDR2 FNYEAQ (reference sequence). The sequence was obtained from a woman aged 50 to 65 in good health and CMV-seropositive. Sequenced input: PBMCs. V gene TRBV7-7 combines with J gene TRBJ2-1; D is uncertain. Here the CDR3 reads CASSLSLSYNEQFF. As DNA, the CDR3 is TGTGCTAGCAGCCTGAGTTTGTCCTACAATGAGCAGTTCTTC.